These T cell receptor beta chains were read from a single sample in a study of CD8 T cells in ankylosing spondylitis. One entry per CDR3 protein, called by TCRdb with MiXCR from the 5' RACE reads. Of over 150,000 distinct CDR3 sequences in the sample, around 13% were seen once. The sample taken for sequencing was blood, either unsorted or a sorted T cell fraction (not recorded which). The source of these receptors is a male donor with ankylosing spondylitis or in good health (not recorded which). Both conserved end residues are part of each CDR3. A D gene is named only where the DNA matches it firmly. The listing skips clone size in some rows; elsewhere it reads once, few, many or a size class.

V gene	J gene	clone size	D gene	CDR3 protein	CDR3 DNA
TRBV4-2	TRBJ2-7	few	.	CASSQDLGSGLPLEQYF	TGTGCCAGCAGCCAAGATTTGGGCAGCGGGCTCCCGCTCGAGCAGTACTTC
TRBV20-1	TRBJ2-5	many	TRBD1	CSARDVAGGHQETQYF	TGCAGTGCTAGAGATGTCGCAGGGGGCCACCAAGAGACCCAGTACTTC
TRBV20-1	TRBJ1-2	.	TRBD1	CSAWTGGRDYGYTF	TGCAGTGCTTGGACAGGGGGCCGTGATTATGGCTACACCTTC
TRBV6-5	TRBJ2-3	few	TRBD2	CASSLRLAGITDTQYF	TGTGCCAGCAGTCTACGACTAGCAGGGATCACAGATACGCAGTATTTT
TRBV12-5	TRBJ1-2	few	.	CASGSLVQNYGYTF	TGTGCTAGTGGTTCCCTAGTTCAGAACTATGGCTACACCTTC
TRBV15	TRBJ2-7	.	.	CATSSSSAGVGGNPYEQYF	TGTGCCACCAGCAGTTCCTCCGCCGGAGTAGGGGGGAATCCCTACGAGCAGTACTTC
TRBV5-1	TRBJ2-1	.	.	CASSLGTAGEEQFF	TGCGCCAGCAGCTTGGGGACAGCCGGGGAGGAGCAGTTCTTC
TRBV12-3/TRBV12-4	TRBJ2-3	many	TRBD2	CASSPTSGSTDTQYF	TGTGCCAGCAGTCCGACTAGCGGGAGCACAGATACGCAGTATTTT
TRBV30	TRBJ2-1	.	TRBD2	CAWSVRPSGNEQFF	TGTGCCTGGAGTGTACGGCCTAGCGGGAATGAGCAGTTCTTC
TRBV5-1	TRBJ2-7	.	TRBD1	CASSSGQGPSEQYF	TGCGCCAGCAGCTCGGGACAGGGGCCCTCCGAGCAGTACTTC
TRBV27	TRBJ2-3	.	.	CASSLSLTTTDTQYF	TGTGCCAGCAGTTTATCGTTAACTACCACAGATACGCAGTATTTT
TRBV27	TRBJ2-6	few	.	CASSWVGDVGIRANVLTF	TGTGCCAGCAGTTGGGTTGGGGATGTAGGGATTCGGGCCAACGTCCTGACTTTC
TRBV30	TRBJ2-1	.	.	CAWTALYNEQFF	TGTGCCTGGACAGCTCTCTACAATGAGCAGTTCTTC
TRBV7-9	TRBJ2-7	.	.	CASSLGSYLYEQYF	TGTGCCAGCAGCTTAGGCAGTTACCTCTACGAGCAGTACTTC
TRBV2	TRBJ2-1	few	.	CASSYRGSGSSSYNEQFF	TGTGCCAGCTCGTACCGGGGGAGCGGCTCAAGCTCCTACAATGAGCAGTTCTTC